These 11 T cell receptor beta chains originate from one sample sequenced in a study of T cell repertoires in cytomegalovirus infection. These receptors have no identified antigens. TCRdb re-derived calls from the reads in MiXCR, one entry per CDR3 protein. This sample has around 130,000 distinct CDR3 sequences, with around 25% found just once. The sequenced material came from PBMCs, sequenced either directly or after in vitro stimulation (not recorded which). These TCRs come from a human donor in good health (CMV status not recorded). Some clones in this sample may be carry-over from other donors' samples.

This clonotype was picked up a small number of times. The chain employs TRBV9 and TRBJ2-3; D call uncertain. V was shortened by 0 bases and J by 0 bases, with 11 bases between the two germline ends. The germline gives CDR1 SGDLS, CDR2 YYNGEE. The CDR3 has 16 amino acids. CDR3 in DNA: TGTGCCAGCAGCGTAGGTGCGGCCAGCAGCACAGATACGCAGTATTTT. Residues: CASSVGAASSTDTQYF.

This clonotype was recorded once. The DNA for the CDR3 is TGTGCCAGCAGGCGACCAGCATCGGGTGAGCAGTACGTC. Protein: CASRRPASGEQYV. The genes are TRBV2 and TRBJ2-7, with D uncertain. CDR1 SNHLY and CDR2 FYNNEI come from the germline V gene. This CDR3 is built from 13 residues. V lost 6 bases, J lost 7 bases, and 16 bases lay in between.

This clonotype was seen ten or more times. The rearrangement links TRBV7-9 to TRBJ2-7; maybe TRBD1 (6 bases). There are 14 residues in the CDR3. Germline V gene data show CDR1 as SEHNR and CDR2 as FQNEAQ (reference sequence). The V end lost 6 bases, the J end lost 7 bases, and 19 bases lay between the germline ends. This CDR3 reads CASRLPEGEPEQYF. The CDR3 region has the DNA TGTGCCAGCAGGTTGCCCGAGGGGGAGCCTGAGCAGTACTTC.

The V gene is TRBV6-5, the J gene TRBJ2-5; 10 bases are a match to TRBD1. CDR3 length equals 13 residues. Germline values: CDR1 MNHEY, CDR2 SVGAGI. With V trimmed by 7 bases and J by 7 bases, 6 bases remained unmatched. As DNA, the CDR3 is TGTGCCAGCACCGGGACAGGGGACGTGACCCAGTACTTC. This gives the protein CASTGTGDVTQYF.

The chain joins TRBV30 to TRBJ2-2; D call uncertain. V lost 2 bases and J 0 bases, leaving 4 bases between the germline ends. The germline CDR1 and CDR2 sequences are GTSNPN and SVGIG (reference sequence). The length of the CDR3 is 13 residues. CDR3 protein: CAWSSANTGELFF. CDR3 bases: TGTGCCTGGAGTAGCGCGAACACCGGGGAGCTGTTTTTT. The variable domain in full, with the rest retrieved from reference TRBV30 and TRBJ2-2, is SQTIHQWPATLVQPVGSPLSLECTVEGTSNPNLYWYRQAAGRGLQLLFYSVGIGQISSEVPQNLSASRPQDRQFILSSKKLLLSDSGFYLCAWSSANTGELFFGEGSRLTVL.

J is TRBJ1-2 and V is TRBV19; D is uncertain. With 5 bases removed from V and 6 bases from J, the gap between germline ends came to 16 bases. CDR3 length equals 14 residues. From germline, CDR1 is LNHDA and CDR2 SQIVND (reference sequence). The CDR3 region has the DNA TGTGCCAGTAGTCCCATTACCACCGGCCATGGCTACACCTTC. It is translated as CASSPITTGHGYTF. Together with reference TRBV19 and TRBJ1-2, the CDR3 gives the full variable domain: DGGITQSPKYLFRKEGQNVTLSCEQNLNHDAMYWYRQDPGQGLRLIYYSQIVNDFQKGDIAEGYSVSREKKESFPLTVTSAQKNPTAFYLCASSPITTGHGYTFGSGTRLTVV.

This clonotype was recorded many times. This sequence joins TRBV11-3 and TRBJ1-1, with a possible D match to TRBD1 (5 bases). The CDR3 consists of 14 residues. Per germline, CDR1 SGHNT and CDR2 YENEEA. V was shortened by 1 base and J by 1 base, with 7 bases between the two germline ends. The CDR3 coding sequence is TGTGCCAGCAGCTTAGGGCAGGGGAACACTGAAGCTTTCTTT. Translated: CASSLGQGNTEAFF. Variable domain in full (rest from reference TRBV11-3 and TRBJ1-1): EAGVVQSPRYKIIEKKQPVAFWCNPISGHNTLYWYLQNLGQGPELLIRYENEEAVDDSQLPKDRFSAERLKGVDSTLKIQPAELGDSAVYLCASSLGQGNTEAFFGQGTRLTVV.

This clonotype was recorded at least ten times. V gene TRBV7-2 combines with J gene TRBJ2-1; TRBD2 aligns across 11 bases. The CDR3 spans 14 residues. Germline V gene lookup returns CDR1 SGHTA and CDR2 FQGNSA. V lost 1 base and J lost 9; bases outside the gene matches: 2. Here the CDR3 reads CASSLGLAGGEQFF. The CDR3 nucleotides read TGTGCCAGCAGCTTAGGGCTAGCGGGAGGTGAGCAGTTCTTC. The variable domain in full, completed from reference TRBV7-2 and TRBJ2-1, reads GAGVSQSPSNKVTEKGKDVELRCDPISGHTALYWYRQSLGQGLEFLIYFQGNSAPDKSGLPSDRFSAERTGGSVSTLTIQRTQQEDSAVYLCASSLGLAGGEQFFGPGTRLTVL.

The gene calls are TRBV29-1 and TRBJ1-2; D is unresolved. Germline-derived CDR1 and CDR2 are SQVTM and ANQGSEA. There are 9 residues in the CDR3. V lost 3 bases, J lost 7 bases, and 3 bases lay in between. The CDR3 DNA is TGCAGCGTTGAGTCTGGCTACACCTTC. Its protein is CSVESGYTF. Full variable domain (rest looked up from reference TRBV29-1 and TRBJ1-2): SAVISQKPSRDICQRGTSLTIQCQVDSQVTMMFWYRQQPGQSLTLIATANQGSEATYESGFVIDKFPISRPNLTFSTLTVSNMSPEDSSIYLCSVESGYTFGSGTRLTVV.

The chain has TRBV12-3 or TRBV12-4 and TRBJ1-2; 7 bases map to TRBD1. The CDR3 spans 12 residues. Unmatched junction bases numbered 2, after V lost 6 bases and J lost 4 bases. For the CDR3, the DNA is TGTGCCAGCAGCGCAGGGGGCTATGGCTACACCTTC. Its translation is CASSAGGYGYTF.

CDR3 loop: CAVGGTGLADEQFF. The CDR3 DNA reads as TGTGCCGTCGGGGGCACGGGACTAGCGGATGAGCAGTTCTTC. The gene calls are TRBV10-3 and TRBJ2-1, with TRBD2 matching over 11 bases. Germline CDR1 and CDR2: ENHRY and SYGVKD. The trim removed 11 bases at V and 8 bases at J, leaving 11 bases unmatched. The CDR3 has 14 amino acids.